This T cell receptor (beta chain) appears in the sequencing data of a study of CD8 T cells in Susac syndrome. Reverse transcription of about 0.5 to 1 ug RNA was carried out with random hexamers. Amplification of TCR beta CDR3 spanned 54 Vbeta and 13 Jbeta via immunoSEQ multiplex PCR. MiXCR was run by TCRdb on the immunoSEQ multiplex PCR reads, yielding one entry per CDR3 protein. The sample includes 250,000 to 300,000 distinct CDR3 sequences, approximately 85% of them seen just once. Sequencing targeted TCR beta in T cells from blood (CD8+ and CD4+). TEMRA cells were FACS-enriched, and CD8+ and CD4+ T cells were isolated negatively. The CDR3 is made up of 15 amino acids. The V gene lost 3 bases and the J gene lost 2 bases, with 12 bases spanning the gap. Germline assignment: CDR1 MDHEN and CDR2 SYDVKM.

The receptor's source is a human donor with multiple sclerosis. The chain uses TRBV28 and TRBJ2-3, with a tentative D call TRBD2 (5 bases). Sequenced input: CD8+ T cells from PBMCs. DNA for the CDR3: TGTGCCAGCAGTTTGGAGAGGGTACACACAGATACGCAGTATTTT. Amino acids: CASSLERVHTDTQYF. The whole variable domain, remainder taken from reference TRBV28 and TRBJ2-3, is DVKVTQSSRYLVKRTGEKVFLECVQDMDHENMFWYRQDPGLGLRLIYFSYDVKMKEKGDIPEGYSVSREKKERFSLILESASTNQTSMYLCASSLERVHTDTQYFGPGTRLTVL.